This passage covers 26 T cell receptor beta chains from one sample sequenced in a study of a mutant IDH1 vaccine in newly diagnosed glioma listed by TCRdb under 2021. Library creation used the immunoSEQ multiplex PCR assay. Here the immuneACCESS table is served through TCRdb, limited to in-frame sequences with V and J called. Missing clones are a known gap in these copies; in checked studies unresolved V genes cover under half, and the rest lacks a known reason. The sample table lists some 21,000 clones, around 82% of them with a count of one. Of the sample, approximately 5% falls within the top ten clones. What the time point label conveys for this sample: baseline, week 1 (first vaccination visit). The intended sense of this specimen's treatment or condition label: pre-vaccination baseline after standard-of-care therapy. The material sequenced was PBMCs, taken from a glioma patient treated with radiotherapy, temozolomide or both. All receptors derive from a man aged 35-49 years with glioma.

The chain combines TRBV6-6 with TRBJ2-7; TRBD1 aligns across 10 bases. The J segment lost 6 bases and the V segment lost 2 bases, leaving 4 bases of the junction unmatched. The V gene's germline CDR1 is MNHNY and CDR2 SVGAGI (reference sequence). CDR3 length: 14 residues. The chain's CDR3 is CASSYKGTGVEQYF. CDR3 bases: TGTGCCAGCAGTTACAAAGGGACAGGGGTCGAGCAGTACTTC.

The chain couples TRBV5-5 to TRBJ1-1; possible D gene TRBD1, 5 bases. This CDR3 has 15 residues. V was shortened by 0 bases and J by 0 bases, with 9 bases between the two germline ends. Germline V gene sequence: CDR1 SGHKS, CDR2 YYEKEE (reference sequence). The CDR3, as DNA: TGTGCCAGCAGCTTGGTGGGGCAGTTGAACACTGAAGCTTTCTTT. Amino acids: CASSLVGQLNTEAFF.

V usage is TRBV18 and J usage is TRBJ1-5; a possible D gene is TRBD1 (6 bases). This CDR3 spans 14 amino acids. The germline gives CDR1 KGHSH, CDR2 LQKENI. With 6 bases removed from V and 7 bases from J, the gap between germline ends came to 16 bases. In DNA, the CDR3 is TGTGCCAGCTCCGCTACAGGGTTAGGACAGCCCCAGCATTTT. This translates into CASSATGLGQPQHF.

The genes are TRBV5-4 and TRBJ1-1; TRBD1 might be the D (6 bases). V lost 0 bases and J lost 1, with 10 bases in between. The germline CDR1 and CDR2 sequences are SGHNT and YYREEE (reference sequence). This CDR3 contains 15 residues. CDR3 sequence reads: CASSLGGATNTEAFF. The CDR3 region has the DNA TGTGCCAGCAGCTTGGGGGGGGCGACGAACACTGAAGCTTTCTTT.

The rearrangement uses TRBV19 and TRBJ2-7; 13 bases line up with TRBD2. The V and J ends lost 7 bases and 5 bases, in that order; junction bases with no gene match: 8. The CDR3 consists of 15 residues. The V gene's germline CDR1 is LNHDA and CDR2 SQIVND (reference sequence). In nucleotides, the CDR3 is TGTGCCAGTACCCCTGGACTAGCGGGAGTTCACGAGCAGTACTTC. Its translation: CASTPGLAGVHEQYF. The variable domain in full, with the rest retrieved from reference TRBV19 and TRBJ2-7, is DGGITQSPKYLFRKEGQNVTLSCEQNLNHDAMYWYRQDPGQGLRLIYYSQIVNDFQKGDIAEGYSVSREKKESFPLTVTSAQKNPTAFYLCASTPGLAGVHEQYFGPGTRLTVT.

The chain joins TRBV4-3 to TRBJ1-2; D uncertain. With 0 bases removed from V and 5 bases from J, the gap between germline ends came to 13 bases. CDR1 and CDR2 from the germline V gene are LGHNA and YSLEER. This CDR3 has 15 amino acids. The CDR3 is CASSQDLSVGYGYTF. The CDR3 region has the DNA TGCGCCAGCAGCCAAGATCTCTCCGTGGGGTATGGCTACACCTTC.

This clone was seen more than once but under ten times. V usage is TRBV6-4 and J usage is TRBJ1-6; D ambiguous. CDR1 is MRHNA, CDR2 SNTAGT, per germline. V was clipped by 4 bases and J by 7 bases, with 8 bases between them. CDR3 length: 13 residues. Written as DNA, the CDR3 is TGTGCCAGCAGTGCACTGGTGAATTCACCCCTCCACTTT. This codes for CASSALVNSPLHF.

The rearrangement uses TRBV4-3 and TRBJ1-1; TRBD1 is a possible D gene (5 bases). This CDR3 has 11 residues. Germline V CDR1 and CDR2: LGHNA, YSLEER. V dropped 4 bases and J dropped 7 bases, with 7 bases sitting between them. CDR3 in amino acids: CASSRDGEAFF. In nucleotides, the CDR3 is TGCGCCAGCAGCCGGGACGGTGAAGCTTTCTTT.

CDR3 in amino acids: CASRLLGGPDQPQHF. The CDR3 DNA reads as TGTGCCAGCAGATTACTCGGAGGCCCCGATCAGCCCCAGCATTTT. The chain uses TRBV6-5 and TRBJ1-5, with no clear D. The CDR3 covers 15 residues. Looked up from germline, CDR1 is MNHEY and CDR2 is SVGAGI. Trimming removed 6 bases from V and 5 bases from J, with 17 bases in between.

The chain has TRBV7-2 and TRBJ1-1, with D possibly being TRBD1 (5 bases). The CDR3 is 17 amino acids. The V and J ends lost 4 bases and 1 base respectively, with 19 bases between them. Germline V gene data show CDR1 as SGHTA and CDR2 as FQGNSA. The CDR3 sequence is CASSSPRGGNSNTEAFF. In DNA, the CDR3 is TGTGCCAGCAGCTCCCCCCGGGGGGGGAATTCGAACACTGAAGCTTTCTTT.

The chain couples TRBV2 to TRBJ2-3; TRBD2 matches 7 bases. CDR3 length: 15 residues. J lost 1 base, V lost 7 bases, and 8 bases had no gene match. CDR1 is SNHLY, CDR2 FYNNEI, per germline. CDR3 sequence (DNA): TGTGCCAGCATTCTAGCGGAGGGAGGCACAGATACGCAGTATTTT. Encoded protein: CASILAEGGTDTQYF.

This sequence joins TRBV6-1 and TRBJ2-1; tentatively, D is TRBD1 (6 bases). The CDR3 runs 15 residues. Trimming cost V 8 bases and J 1 base, with 15 bases left between them. Germline V gene lookup returns CDR1 MNHNS and CDR2 SASEGT. The CDR3 region is CASGPTTGSYNEQFF. The CDR3 DNA reads as TGTGCCAGCGGTCCTACGACAGGTTCCTACAATGAGCAGTTCTTC.

V and J are TRBV6-5 and TRBJ2-7, with 10 bases fitting TRBD1. J gave up 4 bases and V 2 bases, and 5 bases lay outside the gene matches. CDR3 length: 15 residues. CDR1 MNHEY and CDR2 SVGAGI come from the germline V gene. CDR3 loop: CASSYRDRGLYEQYF. As DNA, the CDR3 is TGTGCCAGCAGTTACAGGGACAGGGGTTTATACGAGCAGTACTTC.

V gene TRBV6-6 combines with J gene TRBJ1-2; weak D call: TRBD1 (5 bases). The CDR3 totals 13 residues. V lost 4 bases and J 4 bases, leaving 10 bases between the germline ends. The germline V gene has CDR1 MNHNY and CDR2 SVGAGI (reference sequence). CDR3 DNA: TGTGCCAGCAGTTTCCGGGACGCCTATGGCTACACCTTC. As protein: CASSFRDAYGYTF.

V gene TRBV5-6 combines with J gene TRBJ1-6, with 8 bases fitting TRBD1. This CDR3 has 14 residues. Per germline, CDR1 SGHDT and CDR2 YYEEEE. After removal of 3 bases from V and 4 bases from J, the junction contained 0 bases not matched to a gene. DNA for the CDR3: TGTGCCAGCAGCTGGACAGGGTATAATTCACCCCTCCACTTT. Protein product: CASSWTGYNSPLHF. Filled out from reference TRBV5-6 and TRBJ1-6, the complete variable domain reads DAGVTQSPTHLIKTRGQQVTLRCSPKSGHDTVSWYQQALGQGPQFIFQYYEEEERQRGNFPDRFSGHQFPNYSSELNVNALLLGDSALYLCASSWTGYNSPLHFGNGTRLTVT.

The rearrangement joins TRBV27 to TRBJ1-5; perhaps TRBD1 as D (6 bases). This CDR3 is built from 15 residues. The V gene's germline CDR1 is MNHEY and CDR2 SMNVEV (reference sequence). Trimming took 2 bases from V and 0 from J, leaving 8 bases between them. The CDR3 sequence: CASSLTGYSNQPQHF. The CDR3 region has the DNA TGTGCCAGCAGTTTAACAGGGTATAGCAATCAGCCCCAGCATTTT.

The J gene is TRBJ2-1, the V gene TRBV30, with D perhaps TRBD1 (6 bases). V lost 4 bases to trimming and J lost 6 bases, with 13 bases between them. The CDR3 covers 13 residues. The germline gives CDR1 GTSNPN, CDR2 SVGIG (reference sequence). CDR3 in DNA: TGTGCCTGGAACCCGCGAGGGGGCAATGAGCAGTTCTTC. As protein: CAWNPRGGNEQFF.

The genes are TRBV30 and TRBJ1-1, with D unresolved. The CDR3 consists of 11 residues. V lost 8 bases to trimming and J lost 1 base, with 8 bases between them. Germline CDR1 reads GTSNPN; CDR2 reads SVGIG (reference sequence). CDR3 residues: CARAENTEAFF. CDR3 bases: TGTGCCCGGGCGGAGAACACTGAAGCTTTCTTT.

This clone was detected once. V gene TRBV19 combines with J gene TRBJ1-1, with TRBD1 matching over 8 bases. Looked up from germline, CDR1 is LNHDA and CDR2 is SQIVND (reference sequence). The CDR3 is made up of 14 amino acids. V gave up 1 base and J gave up 5 bases; unmatched junction bases: 3. CDR3 amino acids: CASSIGTGMTEAFF. The CDR3 coding sequence is TGTGCCAGTAGTATAGGGACAGGGATGACTGAAGCTTTCTTT.

The chain carries TRBV19 and TRBJ1-5; D is uncertain. The germline CDR1 and CDR2 sequences are LNHDA and SQIVND (reference sequence). This CDR3 comprises 14 residues. V was cut by 9 bases and J by 5 bases, with 17 bases left in between. This CDR3 reads CASTGLGSDQPQHF. The CDR3 bases are TGTGCCAGCACGGGATTGGGGTCGGATCAGCCCCAGCATTTT.

The CDR3 protein is CASSLWRSSYEQYF. CDR3 bases: TGTGCCAGCAGCTTATGGCGAAGCTCCTACGAGCAGTACTTC. V is TRBV5-6 and J is TRBJ2-7; D unclear. Germline values: CDR1 SGHDT, CDR2 YYEEEE. V dropped 2 bases and J dropped 0 bases, with 9 bases sitting between them. This CDR3 contains 14 residues.

The chain carries TRBV30 and TRBJ2-2, with D perhaps matching TRBD2 (6 bases). The CDR3 totals 15 residues. Germline V gives CDR1 GTSNPN, CDR2 SVGIG (reference sequence). Trimming took 0 bases from V and 6 from J, leaving 14 bases between them. The CDR3 DNA follows: TGTGCCTGGAGTGTACTTTTACGGGGGTCCGGGGAGCTGTTTTTT. This encodes CAWSVLLRGSGELFF.

The chain links TRBV7-9 to TRBJ1-2; D is uncertain. The germline gives CDR1 SEHNR, CDR2 FQNEAQ (reference sequence). Deletions cut 5 bases from V and 5 bases from J, with 9 bases between. CDR3 size: 12 residues. The CDR3 here is CASSPEPYGYTF. CDR3 nucleotide sequence: TGTGCCAGCAGCCCGGAACCTTATGGCTACACCTTC.

The chain has TRBV2 and TRBJ1-2; D possibly corresponds to TRBD1 (5 bases). Per germline, CDR1 SNHLY and CDR2 FYNNEI. CDR3 length: 13 residues. V was clipped by 6 bases and J by 6 bases, with 14 bases between them. In DNA form, the CDR3 reads TGTGCCAGCAGGGAACAGGTCTCGGATGGCTACACCTTC. It codes for CASREQVSDGYTF.

This rearrangement joins TRBV2 to TRBJ1-5; TRBD1 aligns across 8 bases. With 5 bases clipped from V and 6 bases from J, the junction kept 3 bases outside the gene matches. The CDR3 has 13 residues. Germline assignment: CDR1 SNHLY and CDR2 FYNNEI. This CDR3 is CASSPGGGQPQHF. The CDR3 nucleotides read TGTGCCAGCAGTCCAGGGGGCGGTCAGCCCCAGCATTTT.

This chain joins TRBV2 and TRBJ2-1; D ambiguous. The V and J ends lost 1 base and 3 bases respectively, with 7 bases between them. This CDR3 is 14 amino acids long. Germline values: CDR1 SNHLY, CDR2 FYNNEI. The CDR3 bases are TGTGCCAGCAGTGAAGGCGTCGGCTACAATGAGCAGTTCTTC. Amino acid sequence: CASSEGVGYNEQFF.